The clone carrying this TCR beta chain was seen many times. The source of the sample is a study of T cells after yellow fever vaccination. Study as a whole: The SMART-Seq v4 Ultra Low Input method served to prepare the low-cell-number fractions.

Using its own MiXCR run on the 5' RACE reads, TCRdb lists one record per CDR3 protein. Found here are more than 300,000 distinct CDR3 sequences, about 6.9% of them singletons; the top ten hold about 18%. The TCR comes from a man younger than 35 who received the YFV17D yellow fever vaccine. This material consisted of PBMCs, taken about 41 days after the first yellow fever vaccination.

Written as DNA, the CDR3 is TGTGCCAGCAGTCCCCTTGGGACAAGCTATGGCTACACCTTC. This translates into CASSPLGTSYGYTF. The chain uses TRBV2 and TRBJ1-2; possibly TRBD1 for D (6 bases). With 5 bases removed from V and 4 bases from J, the gap between germline ends came to 14 bases. Germline V gives CDR1 SNHLY, CDR2 FYNNEI. CDR3 length: 14 residues.